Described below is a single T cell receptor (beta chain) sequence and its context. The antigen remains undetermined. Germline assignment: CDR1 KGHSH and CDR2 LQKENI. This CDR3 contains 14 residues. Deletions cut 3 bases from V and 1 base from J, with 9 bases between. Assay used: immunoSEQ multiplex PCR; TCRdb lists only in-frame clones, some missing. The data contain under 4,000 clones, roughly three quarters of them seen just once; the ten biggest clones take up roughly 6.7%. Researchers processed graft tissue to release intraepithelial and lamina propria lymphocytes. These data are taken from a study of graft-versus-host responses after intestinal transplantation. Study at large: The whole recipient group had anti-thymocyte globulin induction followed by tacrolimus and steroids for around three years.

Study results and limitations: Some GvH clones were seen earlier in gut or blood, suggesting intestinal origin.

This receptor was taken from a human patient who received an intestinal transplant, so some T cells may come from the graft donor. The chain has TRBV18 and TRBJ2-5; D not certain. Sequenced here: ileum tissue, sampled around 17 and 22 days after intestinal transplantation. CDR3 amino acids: CASSPSQVQETQYF. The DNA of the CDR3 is TGTGCCAGCTCACCCTCCCAGGTCCAAGAGACCCAGTACTTC.